Given below is one T cell receptor (beta chain) in context. Antigen specificity is unknown. These data belong to a study of cytomegalovirus exposure and HLA in healthy donors. Study overall: An early release of data contained tens of millions of unique TCRs, which came from HLA-typed donors. Points from the study as a whole: A few CMV-associated chains were confirmed in vitro to be specific for CMV antigens.

Healthy bone marrow donors made up the donors. The germline V gene has CDR1 SNHLY and CDR2 FYNNEI. The CDR3 is 15 residues long. The ends were cut back, 3 bases at V and 3 bases at J, with 13 bases in the middle. The PCR employed 60 Vbeta primers together with 13 Jbeta primers. Libraries were prepared by immunoSEQ multiplex PCR; TCRdb keeps only in-frame clonotypes and omits some of them. This repertoire shows 95,000 to 150,000 clones, 66% found once; its top ten account for less than 2%. Sample: PBMCs. The genes are TRBV2 and TRBJ2-3; a weak D match, TRBD1 (5 bases). This TCR was sampled from a man younger than 35 in good health and CMV-seronegative. CDR3 sequence reads: CASSEGQARTDTQYF. CDR3 sequence (DNA): TGTGCCAGCAGTGAGGGGCAGGCTAGGACAGATACGCAGTATTTT. The complete variable domain, with remaining parts taken from reference TRBV2 and TRBJ2-3, reads EPEVTQTPSHQVTQMGQEVILRCVPISNHLYFYWYRQILGQKVEFLVSFYNNEISEKSEIFDDQFSVERPDGSNFTLKIRSTKLEDSAMYFCASSEGQARTDTQYFGPGTRLTVL.